Below are 9 T cell receptor beta chains sequenced from a single sample in a study of blood T cell repertoires in COVID-19. Method: immunoSEQ multiplex PCR; TCRdb's copy keeps in-frame clones and lacks some. The sample yields roughly 200,000 clones, 80% to 90% seen once. Sequenced material: peripheral blood. These receptors were collected from a man aged 60 to 75 with acute or convalescent COVID-19.

A single count supports this clone. The same CDR3 is also encoded by other DNA sequences in this sample. This rearrangement joins TRBV5-1 to TRBJ2-3, with 10 bases aligning to TRBD2. This CDR3 has 16 residues. The trim removed 0 bases at V and 3 bases at J, leaving 4 bases unmatched. Germline V lookup: CDR1 SGHRS, CDR2 YFSETQ. CDR3 DNA: TGCGCCAGCAGCTTGGCCTCACTAGCGGGAACAGATACGCAGTATTTT. Translated, it gives CASSLASLAGTDTQYF. The complete variable domain, with remaining parts taken from reference TRBV5-1 and TRBJ2-3, reads KAGVTQTPRYLIKTRGQQVTLSCSPISGHRSVSWYQQTPGQGLQFLFEYFSETQRNKGNFPGRFSGRQFSNSRSEMNVSTLELGDSALYLCASSLASLAGTDTQYFGPGTRLTVL.

This clone was recorded a few times. This chain uses TRBV7-3 with TRBJ1-1; D is unclear. Trimming removed 2 bases at V and 5 bases at J, with 9 bases between. The CDR3 is 13 amino acids. CDR1 SGHTA and CDR2 FQGTGA come from the germline V gene. CDR3 amino acids: CASSLGSGTEAFF. CDR3 DNA: TGTGCCAGCAGCTTAGGGTCCGGGACTGAAGCTTTCTTT.

This rearrangement joins TRBV11-2 to TRBJ1-1, with TRBD1 identical over 8 bases. This CDR3 region has 15 residues. CDR1 and CDR2 from the germline V gene are SGHAT and FQNNGV. After removal of 5 bases from V and 7 bases from J, the junction contained 12 bases not matched to a gene. CDR3 amino acids: CASSVQDRASGEAFF. The CDR3 coding sequence is TGTGCCAGCAGCGTTCAGGACAGGGCGTCCGGTGAAGCTTTCTTT.

CDR3: CASSFTLTQYF. CDR3 DNA: TGTGCCAGCAGCTTTACTCTAACGCAGTATTTT. The V and J genes are TRBV12-3 or TRBV12-4 and TRBJ2-3, with no clear D. The V end lost 6 bases, the J end lost 9 bases, and 10 bases lay between the germline ends. The length of the CDR3 is 11 residues.

The CDR3 reads CASSLLGQGNQPQHF. The CDR3 coding sequence is TGTGCCAGCAGTTTGTTGGGACAGGGAAATCAGCCCCAGCATTTT. The rearrangement joins TRBV27 to TRBJ1-5; 9 bases are shared with TRBD1. The CDR3 contains 15 residues. With V trimmed by 3 bases and J by 4 bases, 4 bases remained unmatched. Germline CDR1 and CDR2: MNHEY and SMNVEV (reference sequence).

As regards this clone: At one boundary the junction diverges from the germline segment, which might be a read error. The rearrangement uses TRBV4-2 and TRBJ1-6, with D uncertain. Germline-derived CDR1 and CDR2 are LGHNA and YNFKEQ. The CDR3 contains 16 residues. The CDR3 DNA reads as TGTGCCAGCAGTCAAGCTCTCCGGGGTAAAGATTCACCCCTCCACTTT. Translating gives CASSQALRGKDSPLHF.

The chain is built from TRBV30 and TRBJ2-2; 10 bases fit TRBD2. The CDR3 runs to 17 residues. CDR1 is GTSNPN, CDR2 SVGIG, per germline (reference sequence). Losses at the gene ends were 0 bases for V and 7 bases for J; bases not matched to a gene: 11. This chain's CDR3 is CAWSVGLAGAPDGELFF. In DNA form, the CDR3 reads TGTGCCTGGAGTGTGGGGCTAGCGGGAGCTCCGGACGGGGAGCTGTTTTTT.

The CDR3 loop is CASRQTSGVYEQYF. In DNA form, the CDR3 reads TGTGCCAGCAGACAGACTAGCGGGGTCTACGAGCAGTACTTC. The chain carries TRBV6-5 and TRBJ2-7; TRBD2 agrees at 11 bases. After removal of 6 bases from V and 3 bases from J, the junction contained 4 bases not matched to a gene. CDR1 and CDR2 from the germline V gene are MNHEY and SVGAGI. The CDR3 runs to 14 residues.

The rearrangement joins TRBV10-3 to TRBJ2-5; D is perhaps TRBD2 (7 bases). Germline-derived CDR1 and CDR2 are ENHRY and SYGVKD. V was shortened by 0 bases and J by 1 base, with 9 bases between the two germline ends. The CDR3 spans 15 residues. CDR3 sequence (DNA): TGTGCCATCAGTGAGTCTGGGGGGGCCCAAGAGACCCAGTACTTC. It is translated as CAISESGGAQETQYF.